This TCR beta chain is from a study of response to subunit inactivated influenza vaccine. Study-wide results and caveats: The authors suggested that few new T cells are recruited per seasonal influenza vaccination.

With respect to this clonotype: Its antigen remains unidentified.

Using its own MiXCR run on the RT-PCR reads, TCRdb lists one record per CDR3 protein. Among 530,000 or so distinct CDR3 sequences listed, 14% were seen once. Germline V gene sequence: CDR1 SGHTA, CDR2 FQGNSA. This CDR3 has 16 amino acids. The trim removed 5 bases at V and 10 bases at J, leaving 10 bases unmatched. This receptor was taken from a man aged 45-65 years who received an inactivated influenza vaccine. Material: PBMCs from blood, obtained 12 days after vaccination. The genes are TRBV7-2 and TRBJ2-1, with 14 bases aligning to TRBD2. The CDR3 protein is CASSTQGLAGVREQFF. CDR3 coding DNA: TGTGCCAGCAGCACCCAGGGACTAGCGGGGGTTCGGGAGCAGTTCTTC.